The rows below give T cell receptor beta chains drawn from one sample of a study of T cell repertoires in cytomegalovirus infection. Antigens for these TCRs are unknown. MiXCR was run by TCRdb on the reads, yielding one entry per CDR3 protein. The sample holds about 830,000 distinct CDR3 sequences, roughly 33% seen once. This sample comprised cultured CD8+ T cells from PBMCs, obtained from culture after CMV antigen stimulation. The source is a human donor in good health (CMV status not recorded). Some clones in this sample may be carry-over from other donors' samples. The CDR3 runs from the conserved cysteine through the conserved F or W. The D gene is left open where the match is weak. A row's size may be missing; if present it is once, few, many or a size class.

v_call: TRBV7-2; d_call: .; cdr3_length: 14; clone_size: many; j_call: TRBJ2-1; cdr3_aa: CASSLALAPNEQFF; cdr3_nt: TGTGCCAGCAGCTTAGCACTAGCTCCCAATGAGCAGTTCTTC
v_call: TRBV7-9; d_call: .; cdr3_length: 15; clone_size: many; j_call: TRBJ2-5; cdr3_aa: CASSPPRGGQETQYF; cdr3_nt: TGTGCCAGCAGCCCCCCCAGGGGCGGGCAAGAGACCCAGTACTTC
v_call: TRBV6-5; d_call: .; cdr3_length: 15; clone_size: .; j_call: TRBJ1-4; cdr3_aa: CASSYDTQDNEKLFF; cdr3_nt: TGTGCCAGCAGTTACGATACACAGGATAATGAAAAACTGTTTTTT
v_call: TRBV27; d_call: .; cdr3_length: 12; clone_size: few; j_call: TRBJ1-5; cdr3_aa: CASSLIGQPQHF; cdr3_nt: TGTGCCAGCAGTTTAATAGGTCAGCCCCAGCATTTT
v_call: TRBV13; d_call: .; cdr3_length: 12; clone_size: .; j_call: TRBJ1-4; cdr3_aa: CASSHRSEKLFF; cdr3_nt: TGTGCCAGCAGCCATCGGTCTGAAAAACTGTTTTTT
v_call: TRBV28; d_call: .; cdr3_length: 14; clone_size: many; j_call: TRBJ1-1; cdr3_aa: CASSPLDLNTEAFF; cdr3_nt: TGTGCCAGCAGTCCTCTGGACCTTAACACTGAAGCTTTCTTT
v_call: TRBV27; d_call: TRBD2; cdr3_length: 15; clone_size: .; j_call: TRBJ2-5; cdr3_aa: CASSLSGALVQTQYF; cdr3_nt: TGTGCCAGCAGTCTTAGCGGGGCTCTCGTTCAGACCCAGTACTTC
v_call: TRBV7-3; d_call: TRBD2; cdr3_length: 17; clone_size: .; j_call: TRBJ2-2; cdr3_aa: CASSLPERGRTTGELFF; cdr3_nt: TGTGCCAGCAGCTTACCCGAGCGGGGGCGTACCACCGGGGAGCTGTTTTTT
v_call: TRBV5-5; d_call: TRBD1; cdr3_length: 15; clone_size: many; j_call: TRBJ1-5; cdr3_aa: CASSLVGTDNQPQHF; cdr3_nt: TGTGCCAGCAGCTTGGTTGGGACAGACAATCAGCCCCAGCATTTT
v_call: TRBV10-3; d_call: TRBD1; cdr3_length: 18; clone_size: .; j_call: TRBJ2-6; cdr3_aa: CAIRDRDSLLAGANVLTF; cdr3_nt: TGTGCCATCAGGGACAGGGATTCTCTACTGGCTGGGGCCAACGTCCTGACTTTC
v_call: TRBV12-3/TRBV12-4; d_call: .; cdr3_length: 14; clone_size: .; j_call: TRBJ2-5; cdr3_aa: CANSPRQAEETQYF; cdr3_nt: TGTGCCAACAGCCCCAGACAGGCTGAAGAGACCCAGTACTTC
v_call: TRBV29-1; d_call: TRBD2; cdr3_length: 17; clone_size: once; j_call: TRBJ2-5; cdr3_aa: CSVEARGANPYQETQYF; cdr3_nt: TGCAGCGTTGAGGCGCGGGGGGCCAATCCGTACCAAGAGACCCAGTACTTC
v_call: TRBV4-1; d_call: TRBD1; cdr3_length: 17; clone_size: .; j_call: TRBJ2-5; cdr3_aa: CASSQMEVFTGEETQYF; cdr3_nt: TGCGCCAGCAGCCAAATGGAGGTCTTCACAGGGGAAGAGACCCAGTACTTC
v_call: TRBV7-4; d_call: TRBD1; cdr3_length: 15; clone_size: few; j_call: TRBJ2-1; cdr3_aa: CASSTRTGGRYEQFF; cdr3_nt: TGTGCCAGCAGCACCCGGACAGGGGGCCGATATGAGCAGTTCTTC
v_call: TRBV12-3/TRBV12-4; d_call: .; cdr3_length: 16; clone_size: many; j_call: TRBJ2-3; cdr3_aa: CASTDPQAESTDTQYF; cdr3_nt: TGTGCCAGCACCGACCCGCAAGCGGAGAGCACAGATACGCAGTATTTT
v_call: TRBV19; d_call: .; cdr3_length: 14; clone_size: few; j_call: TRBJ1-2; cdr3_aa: CASSKLTVNYGYTF; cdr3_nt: TGTGCCAGTAGTAAGCTGACAGTTAACTATGGCTACACCTTC
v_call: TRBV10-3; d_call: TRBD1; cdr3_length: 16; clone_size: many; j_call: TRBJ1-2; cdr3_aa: CAISDRARSGRNGYTF; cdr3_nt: TGTGCCATATCGGACAGGGCGAGATCCGGTCGCAATGGCTACACCTTC
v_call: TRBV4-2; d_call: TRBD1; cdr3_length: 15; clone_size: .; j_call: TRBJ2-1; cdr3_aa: CASSRNQGAYNEQFF; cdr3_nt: TGTGCCAGCAGCCGGAATCAGGGGGCCTACAATGAGCAGTTCTTC
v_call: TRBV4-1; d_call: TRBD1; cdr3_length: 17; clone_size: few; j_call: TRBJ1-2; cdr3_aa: CASSQDRPTGVNYGYTF; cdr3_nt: TGCGCCAGCAGCCAAGATCGTCCGACAGGGGTAAACTATGGCTACACCTTC
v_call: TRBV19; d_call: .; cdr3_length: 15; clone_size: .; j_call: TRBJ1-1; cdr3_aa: CASRSQTILNTEAFF; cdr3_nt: TGTGCCAGCCGATCCCAAACTATTCTGAACACTGAAGCTTTCTTT
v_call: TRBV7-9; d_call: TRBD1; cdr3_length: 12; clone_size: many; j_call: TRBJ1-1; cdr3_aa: CASSPGTGEAFF; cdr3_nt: TGTGCCAGCAGCCCTGGGACAGGTGAAGCTTTCTTT
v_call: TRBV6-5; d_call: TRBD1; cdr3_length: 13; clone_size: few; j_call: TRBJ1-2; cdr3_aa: CASTLDRDYGYTF; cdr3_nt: TGTGCCAGCACCTTGGACAGGGACTATGGCTACACCTTC
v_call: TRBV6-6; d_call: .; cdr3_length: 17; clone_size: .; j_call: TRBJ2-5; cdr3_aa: CASSYYKQGRAQETQYF; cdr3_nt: TGTGCCAGCAGTTACTATAAACAGGGCCGTGCGCAAGAGACCCAGTACTTC
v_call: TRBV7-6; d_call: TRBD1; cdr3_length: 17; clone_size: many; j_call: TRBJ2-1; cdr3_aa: CASRLAVGTGDGDEQFF; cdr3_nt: TGTGCCAGCCGTCTTGCCGTGGGGACAGGGGATGGCGATGAGCAGTTCTTC
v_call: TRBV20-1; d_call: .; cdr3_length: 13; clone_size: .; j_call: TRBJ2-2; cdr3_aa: CSARNEGTGELFF; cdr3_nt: TGCAGTGCTAGAAACGAGGGAACCGGGGAGCTGTTTTTT
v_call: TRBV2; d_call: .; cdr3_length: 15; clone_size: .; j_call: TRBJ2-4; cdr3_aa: CASSPPGGAKNIQYF; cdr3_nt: TGTGCCAGCAGTCCTCCTGGGGGAGCCAAAAACATTCAGTACTTC
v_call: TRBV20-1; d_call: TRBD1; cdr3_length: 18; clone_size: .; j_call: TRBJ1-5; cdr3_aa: CSARDRVGVYISNQPQHF; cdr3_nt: TGCAGTGCTAGGGACAGGGTGGGGGTCTATATAAGCAATCAGCCCCAGCATTTT
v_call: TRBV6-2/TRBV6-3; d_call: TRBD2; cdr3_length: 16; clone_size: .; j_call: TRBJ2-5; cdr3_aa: CASSHVGLAGRETQYF; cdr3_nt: TGTGCCAGCAGTCACGTTGGGCTAGCGGGGCGAGAGACCCAGTACTTC
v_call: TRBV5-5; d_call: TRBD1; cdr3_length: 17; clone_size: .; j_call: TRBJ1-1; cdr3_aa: CASSLETGLPLNTEAFF; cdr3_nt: TGTGCCAGCAGCTTGGAGACAGGGCTCCCCTTGAACACTGAAGCTTTCTTT
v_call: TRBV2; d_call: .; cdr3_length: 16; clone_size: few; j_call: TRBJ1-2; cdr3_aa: CASRLRDQISRLGYTF; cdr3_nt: TGTGCCAGTCGATTACGGGACCAAATTTCTAGATTGGGCTACACCTTC
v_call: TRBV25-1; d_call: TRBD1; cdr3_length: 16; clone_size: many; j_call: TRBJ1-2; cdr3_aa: CASSEYTGGLNYGYTF; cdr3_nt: TGTGCCAGCAGTGAATATACAGGGGGCCTTAACTATGGCTACACCTTC
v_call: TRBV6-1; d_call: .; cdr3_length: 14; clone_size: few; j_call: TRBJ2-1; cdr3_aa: CASSVSTRLNEQFF; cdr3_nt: TGTGCCAGCAGTGTCTCCACCCGACTCAATGAGCAGTTCTTC
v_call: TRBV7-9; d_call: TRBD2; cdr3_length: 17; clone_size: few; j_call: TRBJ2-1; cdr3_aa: CASSSRIAGGPHNEQFF; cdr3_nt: TGTGCCAGCAGCTCCAGGATAGCGGGGGGTCCCCACAATGAGCAGTTCTTC
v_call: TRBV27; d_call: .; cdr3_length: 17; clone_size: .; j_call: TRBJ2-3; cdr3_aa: CASSIAGTGSSTDTQYF; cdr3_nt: TGTGCCAGCAGTATCGCCGGGACGGGGTCTAGCACAGATACGCAGTATTTT